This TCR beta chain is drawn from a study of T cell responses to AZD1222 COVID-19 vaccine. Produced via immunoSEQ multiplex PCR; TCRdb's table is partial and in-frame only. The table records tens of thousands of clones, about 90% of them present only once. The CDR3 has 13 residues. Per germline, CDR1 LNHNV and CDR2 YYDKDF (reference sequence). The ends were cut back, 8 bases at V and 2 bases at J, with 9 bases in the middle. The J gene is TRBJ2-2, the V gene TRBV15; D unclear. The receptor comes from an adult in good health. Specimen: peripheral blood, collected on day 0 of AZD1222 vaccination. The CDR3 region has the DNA TGTGCCACCTACTCGCGTAACACCGGGGAGCTGTTTTTT. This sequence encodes CATYSRNTGELFF.